The rows below give T cell receptor beta chains drawn from one sample of a study of neurological immune-mediated disorders. TCRdb independently ran MiXCR on the 5' RACE reads; one entry per CDR3 protein. The sample holds 46,000 or so distinct CDR3 sequences, about a tenth seen once. The specimen sequenced was PBMCs. These receptor sequences come from a woman aged 40 to 50 with HTLV-1-associated myelopathy (HAM/TSP). Each CDR3 is given with its conserved first and last residue. D genes are given only for firm matches. Clone size is not always given. Where it is, it says once, few, many or a class for expanded clones.

clone size	V gene	J gene	D gene	CDR3 DNA	CDR3 protein
many	TRBV6-2/TRBV6-3	TRBJ1-5	.	TGTGCCAGCCGCCCCACAGCGTGGGGGGCACAACAGCCCCAGCATTTT	CASRPTAWGAQQPQHF
many	TRBV20-1	TRBJ2-1	TRBD2	TGCAGTGCTAGACTCCTAGCGGGGGGGCCCAATGAGCAGTTCTTC	CSARLLAGGPNEQFF
many	TRBV2	TRBJ1-5	TRBD1	TGTGCCAGCACGGGACAGGGCTACCAGCCCCAGCATTTT	CASTGQGYQPQHF
many	TRBV5-1	TRBJ1-1	.	TGCGCCAGCAGCCTAACGGTGGCGAGGAACACTGAAGCTTTCTTT	CASSLTVARNTEAFF
many	TRBV7-2	TRBJ2-3	.	TGTGCCAGCAGCTTTAGGACAGGCACAGATACGCAGTATTTT	CASSFRTGTDTQYF
many	TRBV7-9	TRBJ1-2	.	TGTGCCAGCAGCTTAGAGGTTGGCTACACCTTC	CASSLEVGYTF
many	TRBV12-3/TRBV12-4	TRBJ2-1	.	TGTGCCAGCAGGAAAGCGGGCGGCTCCTACAATGAGCAGTTCTTC	CASRKAGGSYNEQFF
many	TRBV25-1	TRBJ2-4	.	TGTGCCAGCAGTGAAACCAGGGGAGGCATTCAGTACTTC	CASSETRGGIQYF
many	TRBV7-2	TRBJ2-7	TRBD2	TGTGCCAGCAGCTCCCCCCGGCTCGCGGGGGGACACGAGCAGTACTTC	CASSSPRLAGGHEQYF
many	TRBV20-1	TRBJ2-2	TRBD2	TGCAGTGCTAGAGATGGGCTAGCGGGGGGCGACACCGGGGAGCTGTTTTTT	CSARDGLAGGDTGELFF
many	TRBV6-6	TRBJ1-5	TRBD1	TGTGCCTACAGGGGGGATAGCAATCAGCCCCAGCATTTT	CAYRGDSNQPQHF
many	TRBV5-1	TRBJ2-3	.	TGCGCCAGCAGCCGTGGGGGGAGCACAGATACGCAGTATTTT	CASSRGGSTDTQYF
many	TRBV30	TRBJ2-3	TRBD1	TGTGCCTGCCGTGGGACAGTCCTGACAGATACGCAGTATTTT	CACRGTVLTDTQYF
.	TRBV7-2	TRBJ2-3	.	TGTGCCAGCAGCTTAGCTCTAGCTATACGAGATACGCAGTATTTT	CASSLALAIRDTQYF
many	TRBV4-3	TRBJ2-2	TRBD2	TGCGCCAGCAGCCAAGCCCCTAGCGGGGGGACCAGGAGGGAGCTGTTTTTT	CASSQAPSGGTRRELFF
many	TRBV12-3/TRBV12-4	TRBJ2-1	.	TGTGCCAGCAGTTTTGACAGGCTCTACAATGAGCAGTTCTTC	CASSFDRLYNEQFF
many	TRBV7-2	TRBJ2-2	TRBD1	TGTGCCAGCAGCGGGGGACAGTCGGCCATCACCGGGGAGCTGTTTTTT	CASSGGQSAITGELFF
.	TRBV7-2	TRBJ2-1	TRBD2	TGTGCCAGCAGCCCTCGGACTAGCGGGAGCAATGAGCAGTTCTTC	CASSPRTSGSNEQFF
many	TRBV5-5	TRBJ2-3	TRBD2	TGTGCCAGCAGCTTGGATGGGGCGGGGGGGCTCGCAGATACGCAGTATTTT	CASSLDGAGGLADTQYF
many	TRBV12-3/TRBV12-4	TRBJ2-3	.	TGTGCCAGCACCAGAAGGGGTGTACCAGGCGCAGATACGCAGTATTTT	CASTRRGVPGADTQYF
many	TRBV2	TRBJ1-6	.	TGTGCCAGCAGTTCGCAAGTGGCAGAGTCACCCCTCCACTTT	CASSSQVAESPLHF
many	TRBV5-1	TRBJ2-3	.	TGCGCCAGCAGCTTGCCCTCGGGCGGTCCTAGCACAGATACGCAGTATTTT	CASSLPSGGPSTDTQYF
.	TRBV24-1	TRBJ2-3	.	TGTGCCACCACGGCAGGGCTAACAGATACGCAGTATTTT	CATTAGLTDTQYF
many	TRBV7-2	TRBJ2-5	.	TGTGCCAGCAGCTTGCAAAAAGAGACCCAGTACTTC	CASSLQKETQYF
many	TRBV12-3/TRBV12-4	TRBJ2-7	.	TGTGCCAGCAGTTTTGTGGGGGTCTACGAGCAGTACTTC	CASSFVGVYEQYF
many	TRBV20-1	TRBJ2-1	TRBD1	TGCAGTGCTAGAGTCCCCACAGGGGTTGGCTACAATGAGCAGTTCTTC	CSARVPTGVGYNEQFF
many	TRBV12-3/TRBV12-4	TRBJ2-1	TRBD2	TGTGCCAGCAGTTTCCGAACTTGGACTAGCGGGGGGCGAAGCTCCTACAATGAGCAGTTCTTC	CASSFRTWTSGGRSSYNEQFF
many	TRBV7-2	TRBJ2-1	TRBD2	TGTGCCAGCAGCTTAGAGGTAGCGGGGGGTTACAATGAGCAGTTCTTC	CASSLEVAGGYNEQFF
.	TRBV21-1	TRBJ1-2	.	TGTGCCATCCCCGTCCTGGGGGCGCGGTATGGCTACACCTTC	CAIPVLGARYGYTF
many	TRBV9	TRBJ2-3	.	TGTGCCAGCAGCGTAGCTGCGGCAGTGGGCACAGATACGCAGTATTTT	CASSVAAAVGTDTQYF
many	TRBV4-1	TRBJ1-2	.	TGCGCCAGCAGCCAAGACCCTCCCGTAACACAGGGTTCCTATGGCTACACCTTC	CASSQDPPVTQGSYGYTF
.	TRBV20-1	TRBJ2-3	TRBD1	TGCAGTGCTATTACAGGGGCAGATACGCAGTATTTT	CSAITGADTQYF
many	TRBV24-1	TRBJ2-5	TRBD2	TGTGCCACCAGTGACTCTAGCGGGAGGTACCAAGAGACCCAGTACTTC	CATSDSSGRYQETQYF
few	TRBV7-2	TRBJ2-1	TRBD1	TGTGCCAGCAGCTCCCGGACAGGGTCGGGGGAGCAGTTCTTC	CASSSRTGSGEQFF
many	TRBV20-1	TRBJ1-4	.	TGCAGTGCCAGACCTCCCGGGGAAAAACTGTTTTTT	CSARPPGEKLFF
few	TRBV5-1	TRBJ2-5	.	TGCGCCAGCAGCCAGACAGTCCAAGAGACCCAGTACTTC	CASSQTVQETQYF
many	TRBV19	TRBJ2-7	.	TGTGCCAGTAGTACCCAACGGACGGGGTACGAGCAGTACTTC	CASSTQRTGYEQYF
many	TRBV21-1	TRBJ2-1	.	TGTGCCAGCACGATAGGGGGCTGTTACAATGAGCAGTTCTTC	CASTIGGCYNEQFF
many	TRBV5-1	TRBJ1-1	.	TGCGCCAGCAGCTGGGGGGGGAGCGAGAACACTGAAGCTTTCTTT	CASSWGGSENTEAFF
many	TRBV10-2	TRBJ1-1	.	TGCGCCAGCAGTGACCCCTCAGTCGCGAACACTGAAGCTTTCTTT	CASSDPSVANTEAFF
many	TRBV5-1	TRBJ1-1	.	TGCGCCAGCAGCCTTAACGTCGGGGATGGGACTGAAGCTTTCTTT	CASSLNVGDGTEAFF
many	TRBV7-3	TRBJ1-1	.	TGTGCCAGCAGCCGTACAGGGCAGAGCACTGAAGCTTTCTTT	CASSRTGQSTEAFF
many	TRBV5-1	TRBJ2-2	.	TGCGCCAGCAGCTTGGCGGACGACGGGGAGCTGTTTTTT	CASSLADDGELFF
.	TRBV5-8	TRBJ1-5	.	TGTGCCAGCAGCTTGGAGGGGGTCGGGCCCCAGCATTTT	CASSLEGVGPQHF
.	TRBV18	TRBJ2-5	TRBD1	TGTGCCAGCTCACGAGCGACAGGGAGCCAAGAGACCCAGTACTTC	CASSRATGSQETQYF
many	TRBV14	TRBJ2-2	TRBD1	TGTGCCAGCAGTCGTGACAGGGGGAACACCGGGGAGCTGTTTTTT	CASSRDRGNTGELFF
many	TRBV28	TRBJ1-6	.	TGTGCCAGTCTAGCGGGGTCGGGCTATAATTCACCCCTCCACTTT	CASLAGSGYNSPLHF
many	TRBV5-1	TRBJ1-6	.	TGCGCCAGCAGTTGGAGGGCCGGTGGAGATTCACCCCTCCACTTT	CASSWRAGGDSPLHF
many	TRBV5-1	TRBJ2-1	.	TGCGCCAGCAGCGAAAATGCTGCCGGGAATGAGCAGTTCTTC	CASSENAAGNEQFF
many	TRBV20-1	TRBJ1-2	.	TGCAGTGCTAGACGGTTGGGGGGGCAGCCTGTCTATGGCTACACCTTC	CSARRLGGQPVYGYTF
many	TRBV12-3/TRBV12-4	TRBJ2-5	.	TGTGCCAGCAGTTTACTCGGAGGGCGGGAGACCCAGTACTTC	CASSLLGGRETQYF
many	TRBV4-1	TRBJ2-7	.	TGCGCCAGCAGCCGCTCCTTAGGGGACTACGAGCAGTACTTC	CASSRSLGDYEQYF
many	TRBV12-3/TRBV12-4	TRBJ1-5	.	TGTGCCAGCAGTTTAGAGGGGCAGCCCCAGCATTTT	CASSLEGQPQHF
many	TRBV29-1	TRBJ2-3	.	TGCAGCGTTCCCTGGTTGGCGGATACGCAGTATTTT	CSVPWLADTQYF
many	TRBV14	TRBJ2-7	.	TGTGCCAGCAGCCGGTGGCAGTTTTTCGGCGAGCAGTACTTC	CASSRWQFFGEQYF
many	TRBV29-1	TRBJ1-3	.	TGCAGCGCCGCGGCCATTCTCGGAAACACCATATATTTT	CSAAAILGNTIYF
many	TRBV4-1	TRBJ1-2	.	TGCGCCAGCAGCCAAGACGTTGATGGCTACACCTTC	CASSQDVDGYTF